A single sample is the source of the 24 T cell receptor beta chains below, sequenced in a study of blood T cell repertoires in COVID-19. Method: immunoSEQ multiplex PCR; TCRdb's copy keeps in-frame clones and lacks some. Among fewer than 250,000 clones listed, roughly 90% were seen once. Sequencing input: PBMCs or T cells enriched from blood (not recorded which). The receptors here all came from a woman aged 25 to 39 with acute COVID-19.

This chain connects TRBV5-1 to TRBJ1-6; possible D gene TRBD1, 6 bases. V shed 4 bases and J shed 10 bases, with 15 bases lying between them. Germline V lookup: CDR1 SGHRS, CDR2 YFSETQ. This CDR3 comprises 14 residues. In DNA, the CDR3 is TGCGCCAGCAGCCTCCTTGAGGGGGAATCACCCCTCCACTTT. This translates into CASSLLEGESPLHF.

This chain connects TRBV30 to TRBJ1-5; the match to TRBD1 covers 8 bases. Germline V gene sequence: CDR1 GTSNPN, CDR2 SVGIG (reference sequence). CDR3 size: 15 residues. The trim removed 3 bases at V and 8 bases at J, leaving 12 bases unmatched. CDR3 sequence reads: CAWSGKTGVEEPQHF. The CDR3 DNA reads as TGTGCCTGGAGCGGGAAGACAGGGGTTGAGGAGCCCCAGCATTTT.

The chain is built from TRBV10-3 and TRBJ1-1, with D tentatively TRBD1 (5 bases). CDR1 and CDR2 (germline): ENHRY, SYGVKD. The CDR3 extends over 14 amino acids. Deletions cut 0 bases from V and 6 bases from J, with 11 bases between. CDR3 in DNA: TGTGCCATCAGTGAGTCGGGCAGGGTCGCTGAAGCTTTCTTT. Protein sequence: CAISESGRVAEAFF.

The chain carries TRBV12-5 and TRBJ1-6; D not certain. The V end lost 0 bases, the J end lost 6 bases, and 6 bases lay between the germline ends. Per germline, CDR1 LGHNT and CDR2 FRNRAP. The CDR3 is made up of 14 amino acids. The DNA of the CDR3 is TGTGCTAGTGGTTTGGTTCAGGCTAATTCACCCCTCCACTTT. Its protein product is CASGLVQANSPLHF.

This rearrangement joins TRBV2 to TRBJ1-6, with D unclear. Germline CDR1 is SNHLY and CDR2 is FYNNEI. This CDR3 is built from 15 residues. V was trimmed by 4 bases and J by 6 bases, leaving 13 bases between them. DNA for the CDR3: TGTGCCAGCAGTGTTAGAACGGTTGTTAATTCACCCCTCCACTTT. Translating gives CASSVRTVVNSPLHF. The full variable domain, with the rest looked up from reference TRBV2 and TRBJ1-6, is EPEVTQTPSHQVTQMGQEVILRCVPISNHLYFYWYRQILGQKVEFLVSFYNNEISEKSEIFDDQFSVERPDGSNFTLKIRSTKLEDSAMYFCASSVRTVVNSPLHFGNGTRLTVT.

This rearrangement joins TRBV11-2 to TRBJ1-2; possible D gene TRBD1, 6 bases. Germline V CDR1 and CDR2: SGHAT, FQNNGV. Trimming cost V 5 bases and J 5 bases, with 12 bases left between them. The CDR3 spans 13 residues. The CDR3 nucleotides are TGTGCCAGCAGCCTGACAGGAATATATGGCTACACCTTC. This codes for CASSLTGIYGYTF.

The sample holds one count of this clone. V gene TRBV19 combines with J gene TRBJ1-1; no definite D call. This CDR3 is built from 17 residues. Trimming took 0 bases from V and 3 from J, leaving 17 bases between them. Germline-derived CDR1 and CDR2 are LNHDA and SQIVND (reference sequence). This chain's CDR3 is CASSIEEAKGSYTEAFF. DNA of the CDR3: TGTGCCAGTAGTATAGAGGAGGCGAAGGGAAGCTACACTGAAGCTTTCTTT. Together with reference TRBV19 and TRBJ1-1, the CDR3 gives the full variable domain: DGGITQSPKYLFRKEGQNVTLSCEQNLNHDAMYWYRQDPGQGLRLIYYSQIVNDFQKGDIAEGYSVSREKKESFPLTVTSAQKNPTAFYLCASSIEEAKGSYTEAFFGQGTRLTVV.

V gene TRBV19 combines with J gene TRBJ1-4; tentative D call: TRBD1 (5 bases). The germline V gene encodes CDR1 LNHDA and CDR2 SQIVND (reference sequence). Trimming stripped 7 bases from V and 5 bases from J, with 11 bases between. CDR3 length: 13 amino acids. The CDR3 reads CASTSGGNEKLFF. Here the CDR3 DNA reads TGTGCCAGTACCTCGGGGGGGAATGAAAAACTGTTTTTT. Full variable domain (rest looked up from reference TRBV19 and TRBJ1-4): DGGITQSPKYLFRKEGQNVTLSCEQNLNHDAMYWYRQDPGQGLRLIYYSQIVNDFQKGDIAEGYSVSREKKESFPLTVTSAQKNPTAFYLCASTSGGNEKLFFGSGTQLSVL.

J is TRBJ1-5 and V is TRBV5-1; D unresolved. The CDR3 runs to 14 residues. Germline V gives CDR1 SGHRS, CDR2 YFSETQ. Trimming took 2 bases from V and 5 from J, leaving 11 bases between them. CDR3: CASSLGRSDQPQHF. In nucleotides, the CDR3 is TGCGCCAGCAGCTTAGGTCGGAGTGATCAGCCCCAGCATTTT.

The CDR3 loop is CASGGMGNQPQHF. CDR3 nucleotide sequence: TGCGCCAGCGGGGGCATGGGCAATCAGCCCCAGCATTTT. This chain uses TRBV10-2 with TRBJ1-5; D might be TRBD1 (6 bases). The germline CDR1 and CDR2 sequences are WSHSY and SAAADI. V shed 8 bases and J shed 2 bases, with 10 bases lying between them. This CDR3 comprises 13 residues.

The rearrangement uses TRBV3-1 (or the pseudogene TRBV3-2) and TRBJ2-7; D is ambiguous. The CDR3 spans 13 residues. Germline V CDR1 and CDR2: LGHDT, YNNKEL (reference sequence). Deletions cut 0 bases from V and 3 bases from J, with 6 bases between. CDR3 in DNA: TGTGCCAGCAGCCAAGACCTCTACTACGAGCAGTACTTC. Residues: CASSQDLYYEQYF.

CDR3 in DNA: TGCGCCAGCAGCCAAGATGTCGGGACAGGGTTCAATGAGCAGTTCTTC. It encodes CASSQDVGTGFNEQFF. The chain employs TRBV4-3 and TRBJ2-1, with 9 bases identical to TRBD1. Unmatched junction bases numbered 6, after V lost 0 bases and J lost 6 bases. The length of the CDR3 is 16 residues. Germline CDR1 and CDR2: LGHNA and YSLEER.

The chain combines TRBV15 with TRBJ1-1; possible D gene TRBD1, 5 bases. V shed 0 bases and J shed 2 bases, with 10 bases lying between them. Germline V gene sequence: CDR1 LNHNV, CDR2 YYDKDF (reference sequence). The CDR3 has 15 residues. The CDR3 DNA follows: TGTGCCACCAGCAGAGACAGGGCGCGAAACACTGAAGCTTTCTTT. It specifies CATSRDRARNTEAFF.

The table lists this clone with many counts. The chain links TRBV30 to TRBJ1-4; D is uncertain. Per the germline V gene, CDR1 is GTSNPN and CDR2 is SVGIG (reference sequence). CDR3 size: 14 residues. With 2 bases removed from V and 6 bases from J, the gap between germline ends came to 13 bases. CDR3 bases: TGTGCCTGGAGTTCAAACGGGGTTGATGAAAAACTGTTTTTT. It translates to CAWSSNGVDEKLFF.

The V gene is TRBV6-2 or TRBV6-3, the J gene TRBJ2-7; 10 bases agree with TRBD1. This CDR3 region has 17 residues. Germline values: CDR1 MNHEY, CDR2 SVGEGT. V was clipped by 5 bases and J by 1 base; unmatched bases: 11. CDR3 nucleotide sequence: TGTGCCAGCAGTCCCCTCCTAGGGGACAGGGGATCCTACGAGCAGTACTTC. Protein sequence: CASSPLLGDRGSYEQYF.

J is TRBJ1-2 and V is TRBV19; weak D call: TRBD1 (5 bases). V was shortened by 3 bases and J by 2 bases, with 13 bases between the two germline ends. This CDR3 spans 15 amino acids. The germline V gene has CDR1 LNHDA and CDR2 SQIVND (reference sequence). The CDR3 coding sequence is TGTGCCAGTAGTATGAGCAGGGACTCGAACTATGGCTACACCTTC. Translation: CASSMSRDSNYGYTF. The variable domain in full, with the rest retrieved from reference TRBV19 and TRBJ1-2, is DGGITQSPKYLFRKEGQNVTLSCEQNLNHDAMYWYRQDPGQGLRLIYYSQIVNDFQKGDIAEGYSVSREKKESFPLTVTSAQKNPTAFYLCASSMSRDSNYGYTFGSGTRLTVV.

V is TRBV19 and J is TRBJ2-7; D unresolved. CDR3 length: 16 amino acids. Germline values: CDR1 LNHDA, CDR2 SQIVND (reference sequence). The V end was cut by 1 base, the J end by 0 bases, with 13 bases between. Here the CDR3 reads CASSIAAEASSYEQYF. The CDR3 DNA reads as TGTGCCAGTAGTATAGCTGCTGAGGCGAGCTCCTACGAGCAGTACTTC. Using reference TRBV19 and TRBJ2-7 for the parts outside the CDR3, the full variable domain is DGGITQSPKYLFRKEGQNVTLSCEQNLNHDAMYWYRQDPGQGLRLIYYSQIVNDFQKGDIAEGYSVSREKKESFPLTVTSAQKNPTAFYLCASSIAAEASSYEQYFGPGTRLTVT.

In DNA form, the CDR3 reads TGTGCCAGCAGTTTTGGGAGCTCCTACAATGAGCAGTTCTTC. Protein: CASSFGSSYNEQFF. This sequence joins TRBV27 and TRBJ2-1; the D gene is possibly TRBD2 (5 bases). The CDR3 is 14 amino acids. The V end was cut by 3 bases, the J end by 0 bases, with 6 bases between. Germline V gene sequence: CDR1 MNHEY, CDR2 SMNVEV (reference sequence).

This clone was recorded once. The chain carries TRBV30 and TRBJ1-1, with a possible D match to TRBD1 (6 bases). Germline values: CDR1 GTSNPN, CDR2 SVGIG (reference sequence). V lost 6 bases and J 6 bases, leaving 14 bases between the germline ends. The CDR3 is 12 amino acids. Here the CDR3 DNA reads TGTGCCTGTGCCAGGGGAAGTTCTGAAGCTTTCTTT. Residues: CACARGSSEAFF.

This sequence joins TRBV18 and TRBJ2-2, with D unclear. The CDR3 extends over 13 amino acids. V lost 5 bases and J 4 bases, leaving 8 bases between the germline ends. Germline V lookup: CDR1 KGHSH, CDR2 LQKENI. CDR3 loop: CASSASITGELFF. DNA for the CDR3: TGTGCCAGCTCAGCTAGTATCACCGGGGAGCTGTTTTTT.

V gene TRBV27 combines with J gene TRBJ2-7; no firm D call. Trimming removed 4 bases at V and 2 bases at J, with 9 bases between. CDR3 length: 13 residues. CDR1 MNHEY and CDR2 SMNVEV come from the germline V gene (reference sequence). DNA for the CDR3: TGTGCCAGCAGTTCCCACAGTACCTACGAGCAGTACTTC. It specifies CASSSHSTYEQYF.

This clone has more than one count but fewer than ten. The chain carries TRBV12-5 and TRBJ1-6, with D hard to call. V lost 3 bases to trimming and J lost 16 bases, with 10 bases between them. From germline, CDR1 is LGHNT and CDR2 FRNRAP. This CDR3 spans 11 amino acids. The CDR3 DNA is TGTGCTAGTGGTTTCGGGGAGCGACTCCACTTT. Its translation: CASGFGERLHF.

This clone was seen a few times. The genes are TRBV5-1 and TRBJ2-1, with 9 bases that match TRBD2. Looked up from germline, CDR1 is SGHRS and CDR2 is YFSETQ. The junction had 12 bases not matched to a gene; V was cut back by 4 bases and J by 7 bases. This CDR3 is 16 amino acids long. In DNA form, the CDR3 reads TGCGCCAGCAGCCCGAATAGCGGGGGCCCGTCAAATGAGCAGTTCTTC. It translates to CASSPNSGGPSNEQFF.

This chain uses TRBV7-9 with TRBJ1-2; D possibly corresponds to TRBD1 (5 bases). With 5 bases removed from V and 6 bases from J, the gap between germline ends came to 7 bases. The CDR3 covers 11 residues. Germline CDR1 SEHNR, CDR2 FQNEAQ (reference sequence). The CDR3 DNA reads TGTGCCAGCAGCGCAGGGAATGGCTACACCTTC. As protein: CASSAGNGYTF.